This passage covers 29 T cell receptor beta chains from one sample sequenced in a study of cytomegalovirus exposure and HLA in healthy donors. With 60 Vbeta and 13 Jbeta primers, the PCR was carried out. The method was immunoSEQ multiplex PCR; TCRdb's version includes in-frame clones alone and lacks a portion of them. The repertoire holds 170,000 or so clones, with roughly 84% as singletons. Sequenced material: PBMCs. The receptors shown here come from a boy between 2 and 10 years old in good health and CMV-seronegative.

The chain combines TRBV12-5 with TRBJ1-3; 7 positions agree with TRBD1. Germline loops: CDR1 LGHNT, CDR2 FRNRAP. The CDR3 covers 18 residues. V lost 1 base and J lost 0; bases outside the gene matches: 9. CDR3 residues: CASGLGRTGVISGNTIYF. The DNA of the CDR3 is TGTGCTAGTGGTTTGGGTAGGACAGGCGTAATCTCTGGAAACACCATATATTTT.

Comments on this clone: The sample has other DNA sequences that encode this CDR3 too. The gene calls are TRBV7-9 and TRBJ1-2, with no clear D. Germline V gene sequence: CDR1 SEHNR, CDR2 FQNEAQ (reference sequence). The V and J ends lost 1 base and 4 bases respectively, with 4 bases between them. This CDR3 contains 12 residues. The CDR3 DNA is TGTGCCAGCAGCTTAGACAGCTATGGCTACACCTTC. This gives the protein CASSLDSYGYTF.

The chain couples TRBV9 to TRBJ2-7; 7 nucleotides align to TRBD2. Germline V gene data show CDR1 as SGDLS and CDR2 as YYNGEE. V was pared by 0 bases and J by 1 base, with 1 base of the junction left unmatched. The CDR3 consists of 14 residues. The CDR3 reads CASSVDGRSYEQYF. As DNA, the CDR3 is TGTGCCAGCAGCGTAGACGGGAGGTCCTACGAGCAGTACTTC.

The V call is TRBV12-5, the J call TRBJ2-1, with TRBD2 identical over 12 bases. The germline gives CDR1 LGHNT, CDR2 FRNRAP. The CDR3 is made up of 21 amino acids. Trimming cost V 0 bases and J 0 bases; bases outside gene matches: 12. In DNA form, the CDR3 reads TGTGCTAGTGGTTTGGTACGAGGACTAGCGGGGTCTTCAAGCTCCTACAATGAGCAGTTCTTC. It specifies CASGLVRGLAGSSSSYNEQFF.

This sequence joins TRBV29-1 and TRBJ2-5; D possibly corresponds to TRBD1 (7 bases). The J call may be mistaken, given a closer DNA end match to TRBJ2-7. CDR1 and CDR2 (germline): SQVTM, ANQGSEA. There are 14 residues in the CDR3. The DNA of the CDR3 is TGCAGGACTTTCTATCAGGGGGGTTCCTACGAGCAGTACTTC. As protein: CRTFYQGGSYEQYF.

In this sample, this clone turned up a few times. DNA for the CDR3: TGTGCCAGCGCGACAGGGCTTCATGAGCAGTTCTTC. As protein: CASATGLHEQFF. The J gene is TRBJ2-1, the V gene TRBV6-1; TRBD1 agrees at 7 bases. V was pared by 8 bases and J by 8 bases, with 6 bases of the junction left unmatched. This CDR3 has 12 amino acids. Germline V gene data show CDR1 as MNHNS and CDR2 as SASEGT.

For this clone: Other DNA sequences of this sample code for an identical CDR3. The chain employs TRBV6-1 and TRBJ2-7; D gene unclear. The V gene's germline CDR1 is MNHNS and CDR2 SASEGT. V dropped 6 bases and J dropped 4 bases, with 13 bases sitting between them. CDR3 length: 13 amino acids. CDR3 sequence (DNA): TGTGCCAGCAGCACGACAAATTCATACGAGCAGTACTTC. Its protein product is CASSTTNSYEQYF.

This clone was detected only once. The chain is built from TRBV4-1 and TRBJ2-3; weak D call: TRBD2 (5 bases). V lost 1 base and J lost 2, with 10 bases in between. This CDR3 contains 15 residues. Germline CDR1 reads MGHRA; CDR2 reads YSYEKL. Written as DNA, the CDR3 is TGCGCCAGCAGCCAAGGAGGGAGCGTCACAGATACGCAGTATTTT. Protein: CASSQGGSVTDTQYF.

The chain is built from TRBV7-2 and TRBJ2-7, with 12 bases lining up with TRBD2. The CDR3 totals 14 residues. Looked up from germline, CDR1 is SGHTA and CDR2 is FQGNSA. The ends lost 1 base at V and 5 bases at J; junction bases unmatched: 0. CDR3 loop: CASSLGTSGNEQYF. The DNA for the CDR3 is TGTGCCAGCAGCTTAGGGACTAGCGGGAACGAGCAGTACTTC.

This clone was picked up one time. This rearrangement joins TRBV9 to TRBJ2-3, with D unresolved. With 3 bases removed from V and 0 bases from J, the gap between germline ends came to 8 bases. The CDR3 length is 14 residues. CDR1 SGDLS and CDR2 YYNGEE come from the germline V gene. The CDR3 is CASSGQGSTDTQYF. CDR3 nucleotide sequence: TGTGCCAGCAGCGGACAAGGAAGCACAGATACGCAGTATTTT.

This clone showed up many times. This chain links TRBV6-5 with TRBJ1-1, with D hard to call. Germline V CDR1 and CDR2: MNHEY, SVGAGI. This CDR3 region has 13 residues. V lost 6 bases to trimming and J lost 1 base, with 9 bases between them. CDR3 in amino acids: CASRTQENTEAFF. The CDR3 DNA is TGTGCCAGCAGGACCCAGGAGAACACTGAAGCTTTCTTT.

The chain carries TRBV5-1 and TRBJ2-7, with TRBD1 matching over 9 bases. V dropped 0 bases and J dropped 2; count of bases not matched to a gene: 3. The CDR3 loop spans 15 amino acids. Germline CDR1 SGHRS, CDR2 YFSETQ. The CDR3 spells CASSLARTGAYEQYF. Written as DNA, the CDR3 is TGCGCCAGCAGCTTGGCCCGGACAGGGGCCTACGAGCAGTACTTC. The whole variable domain, remainder taken from reference TRBV5-1 and TRBJ2-7, is KAGVTQTPRYLIKTRGQQVTLSCSPISGHRSVSWYQQTPGQGLQFLFEYFSETQRNKGNFPGRFSGRQFSNSRSEMNVSTLELGDSALYLCASSLARTGAYEQYFGPGTRLTVT.

V and J are TRBV27 and TRBJ2-1, with 7 nucleotides matching TRBD2. This CDR3 comprises 14 residues. Looked up from germline, CDR1 is MNHEY and CDR2 is SMNVEV (reference sequence). Losses at the gene ends were 8 bases for V and 8 bases for J; bases not matched to a gene: 12. CDR3 sequence reads: CASLPLAGDYEQFF. CDR3 nucleotides: TGTGCCAGCCTTCCTCTTGCGGGAGACTATGAGCAGTTCTTC.

V and J are TRBV7-2 and TRBJ2-5; 7 bases are shared with TRBD2. Unmatched junction bases numbered 7, after V lost 5 bases and J lost 4 bases. CDR1 SGHTA and CDR2 FQGNSA come from the germline V gene. The CDR3 is 14 residues long. This CDR3 is CASSPRTRPETQYF. In nucleotides, the CDR3 is TGTGCCAGCAGCCCCCGGACTAGGCCAGAGACCCAGTACTTC.

This chain joins TRBV7-9 and TRBJ2-1; 8 nucleotides line up with TRBD2. CDR1 is SEHNR, CDR2 FQNEAQ, per germline (reference sequence). The CDR3 runs to 15 residues. V trimming: 2 bases; J trimming: 9 bases; junction bases outside the gene matches: 9. The CDR3 region is CASSLTSAGGAEQFF. The CDR3, as DNA: TGTGCCAGCAGCTTAACAAGCGCGGGGGGTGCTGAGCAGTTCTTC.

The rearrangement joins TRBV28 to TRBJ1-1; D is ambiguous. Between the trimmed V and J ends, which lost 5 bases and 3 bases, there was a span of 7 bases. Germline V gene data show CDR1 as MDHEN and CDR2 as SYDVKM. The CDR3 contains 12 residues. CDR3 residues: CASSQVDTEAFF. The CDR3 DNA reads as TGTGCCAGCAGTCAGGTTGACACTGAAGCTTTCTTT.

This clone was picked up a small number of times. In DNA form, the CDR3 reads TGTGCCAGCAGCCCTAACGCCGGGGAGCAGTACTTC. Encoded protein: CASSPNAGEQYF. The chain employs TRBV9 and TRBJ2-7; D is undetermined. The CDR3 extends over 12 amino acids. Trimming left V 4 bases short and J 7 bases short, with 12 bases between. CDR1 is SGDLS and CDR2 is YYNGEE in the germline V gene.

This chain connects TRBV29-1 to TRBJ2-7; 12 bases line up with TRBD2. Germline V gene sequence: CDR1 SQVTM, CDR2 ANQGSEA. V was clipped by 0 bases and J by 0 bases; unmatched bases: 9. The CDR3 runs 18 residues. The CDR3 DNA sequence: TGCAGCGTTGAAGAGGAAAGGCTAGCGGGAGGGAGCTCCTACGAGCAGTACTTC. Amino acid sequence: CSVEEERLAGGSSYEQYF.

V and J are TRBV6-5 and TRBJ2-5; D may be TRBD2 (6 bases). CDR3 length: 16 residues. Germline assignment: CDR1 MNHEY and CDR2 SVGAGI. V was clipped by 2 bases and J by 0 bases, with 13 bases between them. The CDR3 is CASSYGPSDHQETQYF. CDR3 nucleotides: TGTGCCAGCAGTTACGGGCCTAGCGATCACCAAGAGACCCAGTACTTC.

This clone occurred once. The J gene is TRBJ2-1, the V gene TRBV4-1, with TRBD2 as a possible D gene (6 bases). The V gene's germline CDR1 is MGHRA and CDR2 YSYEKL. V was trimmed by 3 bases and J by 4 bases, leaving 10 bases between them. The CDR3 is 14 amino acids. The CDR3 nucleotides read TGCGCCAGCAGCCAGTTGGAGGGTTACAATGAGCAGTTCTTC. Its protein is CASSQLEGYNEQFF.

Here the CDR3 reads CASSIGPVSYEQYF. In DNA form, the CDR3 reads TGTGCCAGTAGTATAGGCCCGGTATCCTACGAGCAGTACTTC. The chain links TRBV19 to TRBJ2-7; D unresolved. V was clipped by 1 base and J by 1 base, with 8 bases between them. The CDR3 has 14 amino acids. Per the germline V gene, CDR1 is LNHDA and CDR2 is SQIVND (reference sequence).

The rearrangement uses TRBV7-7 and TRBJ2-5; 10 bases are shared with TRBD2. Trimming at V came to 5 bases and at J to 4 bases, leaving 10 bases not matched to a gene. CDR3 length: 16 residues. CDR1 SSHAT and CDR2 FNYEAQ come from the germline V gene (reference sequence). CDR3 protein: CASSPGRAGGAETQYF. The DNA for the CDR3 is TGTGCCAGCAGCCCAGGTCGAGCGGGAGGGGCAGAGACCCAGTACTTC.

The chain couples TRBV9 to TRBJ2-3; 9 bases align to TRBD2. The CDR3 loop spans 15 amino acids. Germline CDR1 SGDLS, CDR2 YYNGEE. V shed 0 bases and J 5 bases; nucleotides not matched to a gene: 4. The CDR3 nucleotides are TGTGCCAGCAGCGTAGAGGGACTAGCAGAAGATACGCAGTATTTT. Residues: CASSVEGLAEDTQYF.

This clone was picked up a small number of times. CDR3: CASSSGTNPDTQYF. CDR3 bases: TGTGCCAGCAGCTCCGGGACTAACCCAGATACGCAGTATTTT. V and J are TRBV6-5 and TRBJ2-3, with 7 bases fitting TRBD2. The germline gives CDR1 MNHEY, CDR2 SVGAGI. V shed 6 bases, J shed 4 bases, and the junction held 7 bases outside the gene matches. The CDR3 runs 14 residues.

In its sample, this clone was seen once. V and J are TRBV5-4 and TRBJ1-1; possible D gene TRBD1, 6 bases. The CDR3 is 15 residues long. V dropped 6 bases and J dropped 1 base, with 16 bases sitting between them. The V gene's germline CDR1 is SGHNT and CDR2 YYREEE (reference sequence). The CDR3 sequence is CASNPGGLGNTEAFF. The CDR3 DNA is TGTGCCAGCAACCCGGGGGGGCTGGGGAACACTGAAGCTTTCTTT.

The chain uses TRBV10-1 and TRBJ2-7, with TRBD2 matching 9 bases. Per germline, CDR1 WNHNN and CDR2 SYGVQD (reference sequence). V was clipped by 3 bases and J by 1 base; unmatched bases: 1. This CDR3 has 14 residues. Written as DNA, the CDR3 is TGCGCCAGCAGTGATAGCGGGAGATCCTACGAGCAGTACTTC. This gives the protein CASSDSGRSYEQYF.

This chain links TRBV25-1 with TRBJ2-3; 7 nucleotides match TRBD2. The CDR3 consists of 14 residues. With 8 bases clipped from V and 4 bases from J, the junction kept 9 bases outside the gene matches. Germline-derived CDR1 and CDR2 are MGHDK and SYGVNS. The CDR3 sequence: CASQVAGRPDTQYF. CDR3 coding DNA: TGTGCCAGCCAAGTAGCGGGTAGGCCAGATACGCAGTATTTT.

This clone turned up a few times. This chain uses TRBV18 with TRBJ1-5; 9 bases are a match to TRBD1. The CDR3 totals 16 residues. J gave up 0 bases and V 6 bases, and 6 bases lay outside the gene matches. The V gene's germline CDR1 is KGHSH and CDR2 LQKENI. The CDR3 DNA sequence: TGTGCCAGCTCTCGGGGACAGGGCTATAGCAATCAGCCCCAGCATTTT. Residues: CASSRGQGYSNQPQHF.

The genes are TRBV10-3 and TRBJ2-5; no firm D call. This CDR3 is built from 12 residues. V was clipped by 5 bases and J by 0 bases, with 4 bases between them. The germline V gene encodes CDR1 ENHRY and CDR2 SYGVKD. The chain's CDR3 is CAISSDQETQYF. DNA of the CDR3: TGTGCCATCAGTAGCGACCAAGAGACCCAGTACTTC.